This T cell receptor beta chain came from a study of Ad26.COV2.S vaccination and SARS-CoV-2 variants. Study overall: It was the COV1001 Ad26.COV2.S trial arm that included the donor. Study-wide findings and caveats: Whether participants received vaccine or placebo, their non-spike TCR breadth was similar. Quantification of TCR breadth and depth may have yielded underestimates of total T cell responses.

Trimming stripped 3 bases from V and 3 bases from J, with 17 bases between. The CDR3 runs 16 residues. Germline assignment: CDR1 MNHNY and CDR2 SVGAGI (reference sequence). Data came from immunoSEQ multiplex PCR; TCRdb stores just in-frame clones and leaves some out. The data hold 380,000 or so clones, with roughly 85% observed a single time. Specified treatment: around 19 received Ad26.COV2.S at low or high dose, single or two shots; roughly five received placebo; per-sample allocation not given. Specimens were obtained on day 63 following the first vaccine or placebo injection. Donation came from an adult in Boston who was aged 18-55 years. Regarding this clone: What it binds is not known.

This TCR derives from a person between 18 and 59 years old who received the Ad26.COV2.S COVID-19 vaccine or a placebo. The specimen was peripheral blood, collected in a trial of Ad26.COV2.S vaccine versus placebo. The chain has TRBV6-6 and TRBJ1-1; TRBD1 might be the D (5 bases). CDR3 loop: CASSYTVVGGDTEAFF. The CDR3 nucleotides read TGTGCCAGCAGTTATACCGTCGTCGGGGGGGACACTGAAGCTTTCTTT.